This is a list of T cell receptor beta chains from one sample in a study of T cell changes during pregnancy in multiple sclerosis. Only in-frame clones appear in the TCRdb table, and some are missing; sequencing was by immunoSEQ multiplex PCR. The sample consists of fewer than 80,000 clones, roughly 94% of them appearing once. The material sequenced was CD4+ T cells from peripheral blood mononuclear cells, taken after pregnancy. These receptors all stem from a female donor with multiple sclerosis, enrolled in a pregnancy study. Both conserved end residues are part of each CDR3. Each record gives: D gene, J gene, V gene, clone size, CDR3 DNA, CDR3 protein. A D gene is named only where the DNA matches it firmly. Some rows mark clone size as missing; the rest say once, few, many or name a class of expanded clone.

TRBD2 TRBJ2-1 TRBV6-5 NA TGTGCCAGCAGAGTGACTAGCGGGCCCTACAATGAGCAGTTCTTC CASRVTSGPYNEQFF
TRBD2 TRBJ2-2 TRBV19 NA TGTGCCAGTAGTACCGGACTAGCGGGAGGATACACCGGGGAGCTGTTTTTT CASSTGLAGGYTGELFF
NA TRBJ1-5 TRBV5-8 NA TGTGCCAGCAGCTTCGGGGGGGAGCAGCCCCAGCATTTT CASSFGGEQPQHF
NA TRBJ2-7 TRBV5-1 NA TGCGCCAGCAGCTTGTTAGAAAAAACCTACGAGCAGTACTTC CASSLLEKTYEQYF
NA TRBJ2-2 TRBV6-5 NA TGCGGTGGGCTGGTTACGAACACCGGGGAGCTGTTTTTT CGGLVTNTGELFF
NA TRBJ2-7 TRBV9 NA TGTGCCAGCAGCCCGGGCACCGCGACAGGAGGGCAGTACTTC CASSPGTATGGQYF
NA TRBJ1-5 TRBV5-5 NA TGTGCCAGCAGCTTGGCGATTCAGGGTGTCAATCAGCCCCAGCATTTT CASSLAIQGVNQPQHF
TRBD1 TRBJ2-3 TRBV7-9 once TGTGCCAGCAGCTTAGATCCGGGACAGGGGCACGCGGATACGCAGTATTTT CASSLDPGQGHADTQYF
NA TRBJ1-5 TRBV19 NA TGTGCCAGTAGTCCCCGAGGGGGGGGAAGAAATCAGCCCCAGCATTTT CASSPRGGGRNQPQHF
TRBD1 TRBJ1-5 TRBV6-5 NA TGTGCCAGCAGCTACAGGGGGCAGGATCAGCCCCAGCATTTT CASSYRGQDQPQHF
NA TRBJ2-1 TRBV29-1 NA TGCAGCGTTGAAAGGGGGAGGGTTCGCGAGCAGTTCTTC CSVERGRVREQFF
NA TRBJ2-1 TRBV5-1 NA TGCGCCAGCAGCCCTTCCGGGAACAATGAGCAGTTCTTC CASSPSGNNEQFF
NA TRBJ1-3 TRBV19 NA TGTGCCAGTAGCCGCGCGGGCTGGCTCTCTGGAAACACCATATATTTT CASSRAGWLSGNTIYF
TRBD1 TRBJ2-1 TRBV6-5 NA TGTGCCAGCAGTTACTACAGGGGTGGAGAGCAGTTCTTC CASSYYRGGEQFF
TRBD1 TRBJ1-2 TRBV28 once TGTGCCAGCAGTCCCCTTGACAGGGGGAAACAGGGTGGCTACACCTTC CASSPLDRGKQGGYTF
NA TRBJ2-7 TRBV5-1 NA TGCGCCAGCAGCTTCTACTCCAATTACGAGCAGTACTTC CASSFYSNYEQYF
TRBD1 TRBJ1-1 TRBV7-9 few TGTGCCAGCAGTGTGGGACAGGTGAACACTGAAGCTTTCTTT CASSVGQVNTEAFF
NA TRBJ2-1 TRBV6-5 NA TGTGCCAGCAGCCCGACAGGACTCGTAGTCAATGAGCAGTTCTTC CASSPTGLVVNEQFF
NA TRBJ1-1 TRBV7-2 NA TGTGCCAGCAGCTTAGCCGTACTACTTCGTCTCATGAACACTGAAGCTTTCTTT CASSLAVLLRLMNTEAFF
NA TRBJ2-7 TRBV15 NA TGTGCCACCAGCAGAGGTAGCTCTTCCTACGAGCAGTACTTC CATSRGSSSYEQYF
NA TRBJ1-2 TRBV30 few TGTGCCTGGAGTGTGGGCTCTCTCGGCTACACCTTC CAWSVGSLGYTF
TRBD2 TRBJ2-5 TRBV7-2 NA TGTGCCAGCAGCTTGGGCGGGAGGGCCGGGGAGACCCAGTACTTC CASSLGGRAGETQYF
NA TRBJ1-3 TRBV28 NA TGTGCCAGCAGTTCCCCTCTCTTATCTGGAAACACCATATATTTT CASSSPLLSGNTIYF
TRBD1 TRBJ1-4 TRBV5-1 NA TGCGCCAGCAGCCTAGGGACAGTCGGTAATGAAAAACTGTTTTTT CASSLGTVGNEKLFF
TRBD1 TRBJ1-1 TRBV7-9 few TGTGCCAGCAACAAACAGGGGGACACTGAAGCTTTCTTT CASNKQGDTEAFF
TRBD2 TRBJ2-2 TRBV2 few TGTGCCAGCAGTCGACTAGCGTACACCGGGGAGCTGTTTTTT CASSRLAYTGELFF
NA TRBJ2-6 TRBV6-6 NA TGTGCCAGCAGTGGGCGTGAATCCTCTGGGGCCAACGTCCTGACTTTC CASSGRESSGANVLTF
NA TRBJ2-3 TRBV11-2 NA TGTGCCAGCAGCTTTGGGCGCATGAGCACAGATACGCAGTATTTT CASSFGRMSTDTQYF
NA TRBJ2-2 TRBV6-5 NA TGTGCCAGCAAGTACGCGGCTGCGAACACCGGGGAGCTGTTTTTT CASKYAAANTGELFF
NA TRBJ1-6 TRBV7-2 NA TGTGCCAGCAGCCCTGGACATAGCCCTTCACCCCTCCACTTT CASSPGHSPSPLHF
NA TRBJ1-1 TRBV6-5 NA TGTGCCAGCACGGGGGACACTGAAGCTTTCTTT CASTGDTEAFF
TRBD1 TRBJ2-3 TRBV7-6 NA TGTGCCAGCAGCTCCCCAGGGGGCCTGGATACGCAGTATTTT CASSSPGGLDTQYF
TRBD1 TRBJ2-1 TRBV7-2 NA TGTGCCAGCAGCTTAGCGACAGGGCTAGCCTACAATGAGCAGTTCTTC CASSLATGLAYNEQFF
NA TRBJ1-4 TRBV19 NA TGTGCCAGTAGTATCATCGTCAGGGGAGAAAAACTGTTTTTT CASSIIVRGEKLFF
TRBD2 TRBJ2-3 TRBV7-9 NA TGTGCCAGCGGATCTACTAGCGGCCGCACAGATACGCAGTATTTT CASGSTSGRTDTQYF
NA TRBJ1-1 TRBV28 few TGTGCCAGCAGTTTTCCCCACGGACAGCTGAACACTGAAGCTTTCTTT CASSFPHGQLNTEAFF
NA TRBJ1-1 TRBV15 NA TGTGCCACCAAGTTTGGTGAGACTGAAGCTTTCTTT CATKFGETEAFF
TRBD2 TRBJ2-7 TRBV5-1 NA TGCGCCAGCAGCTTGGATCCGTTAGGAGCGGGGTCCTACGAGCAGTACTTC CASSLDPLGAGSYEQYF
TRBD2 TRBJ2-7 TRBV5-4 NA TGTGCCAGCAGCTTGGTTACTAGCGGGAGATCCGAGCAGTACTTC CASSLVTSGRSEQYF
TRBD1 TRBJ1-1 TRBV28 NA TGTGCCAGCAGTTTACTAGGGGGCGATACTGAAGCTTTCTTT CASSLLGGDTEAFF
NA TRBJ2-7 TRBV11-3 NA TGTGCCAGCAGCAACGGTCCCTCCTACGAGCAGTACTTC CASSNGPSYEQYF
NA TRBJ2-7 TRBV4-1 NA TGCGCCAGCAGCCAAATCGGGGGAGGGGGCGAGCAGTACTTC CASSQIGGGGEQYF
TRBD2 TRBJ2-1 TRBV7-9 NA TGTGCCAGCAGCTTTGCACTAGCGGCAAACAATGAGCAGTTCTTC CASSFALAANNEQFF
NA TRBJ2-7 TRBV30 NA TGTGCCTGGAGCAGGAGGGAGCCCCCCTACGAGCAGTACTTC CAWSRREPPYEQYF
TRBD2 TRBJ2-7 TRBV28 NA TGTGCCAGCAGTTTTACTGGGGCTAGCGGGACGTCCTACGAGCAGTACTTC CASSFTGASGTSYEQYF
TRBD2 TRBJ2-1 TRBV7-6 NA TGTGCCAGCAGCCCACTTGTCGCTAGCGGGAGGATTGACAATTACAATGAGCAGTTCTTC CASSPLVASGRIDNYNEQFF